This TCR beta chain was identified in a study of blood T cell repertoires in COVID-19. Whole-study context: Donors in the United States, Italy and Spain gave samples during acute or convalescent COVID-19. Sources were T cells, B-cell-depleted T cells, or PBMCs; the material itself was cDNA or gDNA.

Germline V gives CDR1 SGHNT, CDR2 YYREEE (reference sequence). V dropped 4 bases and J dropped 8 bases, with 15 bases sitting between them. There are 13 residues in the CDR3. In the original workflow: Reference gene primer amplification gave nucleated cell count estimates. This table comes from immunoSEQ multiplex PCR, and its TCRdb copy is limited to in-frame clones, with some not included. D and trimming come from the DNA, and the V and J calls and clone size come from that table. This table holds under 300,000 clones, more than 75% found once. What was sequenced was peripheral blood. This TCR was recovered from a woman in her 40s who had recovered from COVID-19. The chain joins TRBV5-4 to TRBJ1-2, with D unresolved. The CDR3 is CASSVPGVGGYTF. The DNA of the CDR3 is TGTGCCAGCAGCGTTCCGGGAGTGGGCGGCTACACCTTC.